This T cell receptor beta chain was documented in a study of T cells in Graves' hyperthyroidism and ophthalmopathy. For this clonotype: The junction differs from germline at one of its ends, possibly a read error.

RNA transcripts yielded amplified TCR beta CDR3 regions. RT-PCR in the first round (using the HTBI primer set) targeted the TCR CDR3. TCRdb processed the multiplex PCR reads anew with MiXCR; each CDR3 protein has one entry. Here the sample spans roughly 740,000 distinct CDR3 sequences, about a sixth being singletons. This receptor was obtained from a young man with Graves' hyperthyroidism. The source material was blood.

The CDR3 nucleotides are TGTGCCAGCAGTGTCACCCCCGGGACAGGGATTGGGGAAATTAACTTC. Translating gives CASSVTPGTGIGEINF. V is TRBV28 and J is TRBJ2-5; 9 bases align to TRBD1. The V gene's germline CDR1 is MDHEN and CDR2 SYDVKM. The CDR3 extends over 16 amino acids.